Listed here are 26 T cell receptor beta chains from one sample, sequenced in a study of cytomegalovirus exposure and HLA in healthy donors. 13 Jbeta primers and 60 Vbeta primers were used for the PCR. Using immunoSEQ multiplex PCR, the repertoire was profiled, and TCRdb retains in-frame clones only, with some absent. Found here are about 170,000 clones, roughly 67% of them singletons; the top ten hold about 5.4%. The specimen sequenced was PBMCs. The receptors stem from a woman between 18 and 30 years old in good health and CMV-seropositive.

The rearrangement links TRBV4-2 to TRBJ1-2; TRBD1 aligns across 7 bases. The CDR3 consists of 15 residues. Germline V gives CDR1 LGHNA, CDR2 YNFKEQ. J lost 6 bases, V lost 0 bases, and 7 bases had no gene match. The CDR3 protein is CASSQEGGGQDGYTF. The CDR3 bases are TGTGCCAGCAGCCAAGAAGGAGGGGGCCAGGATGGCTACACCTTC.

The chain joins TRBV9 to TRBJ1-2, with a weak D call TRBD1 (5 bases). Per the germline V gene, CDR1 is SGDLS and CDR2 is YYNGEE. V was trimmed by 3 bases and J by 7 bases, leaving 19 bases between them. This CDR3 is built from 15 residues. CDR3 region: CASSEGGRDGAGYTF. The DNA for the CDR3 is TGTGCCAGCAGCGAGGGAGGCAGGGATGGCGCTGGCTACACCTTC. The whole variable domain, filled in from reference TRBV9 and TRBJ1-2, reads DSGVTQTPKHLITATGQRVTLRCSPRSGDLSVYWYQQSLDQGLQFLIQYYNGEERAKGNILERFSAQQFPDLHSELNLSSLELGDSALYFCASSEGGRDGAGYTFGSGTRLTVV.

This chain uses TRBV6-6 with TRBJ1-6, with D maybe TRBD1 (5 bases). The V and J ends lost 0 bases and 6 bases respectively, with 9 bases between them. The CDR3 consists of 15 residues. Germline CDR1 and CDR2: MNHNY and SVGAGI (reference sequence). The DNA for the CDR3 is TGTGCCAGCAGTTACTCGAGCAGGGTTAATTCACCCCTCCACTTT. Amino acids: CASSYSSRVNSPLHF.

The V and J genes are TRBV12-5 and TRBJ2-3; no clear D. CDR3 length: 12 residues. Trimming stripped 6 bases from V and 6 bases from J, with 10 bases between. CDR1 and CDR2 (germline): LGHNT, FRNRAP. Written as DNA, the CDR3 is TGTGCTAGTGGCCTGGCCCCCGATACGCAGTATTTT. It specifies CASGLAPDTQYF.

This chain links TRBV9 with TRBJ2-1, with TRBD2 identical over 9 bases. CDR1 is SGDLS and CDR2 is YYNGEE in the germline V gene. Losses at the gene ends were 4 bases for V and 3 bases for J; bases not matched to a gene: 11. This CDR3 has 17 amino acids. CDR3 DNA sequence: TGTGCCAGCAGCATTCCCCTTAGCGGGGGAAACTACAATGAGCAGTTCTTC. Its translation is CASSIPLSGGNYNEQFF.

J is TRBJ2-1 and V is TRBV7-6; TRBD2 matches 12 bases. CDR3 size: 20 residues. Unmatched junction bases numbered 15, after V lost 5 bases and J lost 1 base. Germline V CDR1 and CDR2: SGHVS, FNYEAQ. This chain's CDR3 is CASSPRPASGGVDSYNEQFF. As DNA, the CDR3 is TGTGCCAGCAGCCCCCGACCGGCTAGCGGGGGGGTTGATTCCTACAATGAGCAGTTCTTC.

This chain uses TRBV11-1 with TRBJ1-1; D is unclear. The V end lost 1 base, the J end lost 5 bases, and 5 bases lay between the germline ends. The germline V gene has CDR1 SGHAT and CDR2 FQDESV (reference sequence). CDR3 length: 12 residues. CDR3 amino acids: CASSLVQTEAFF. CDR3 sequence (DNA): TGTGCCAGCAGCTTAGTTCAGACTGAAGCTTTCTTT.

The sample holds a few counts of this clone. The V and J genes are TRBV19 and TRBJ2-1, with a possible D match to TRBD2 (6 bases). Germline CDR1 LNHDA, CDR2 SQIVND (reference sequence). The CDR3 contains 14 residues. Trimming stripped 4 bases from V and 8 bases from J, with 15 bases between. Here the CDR3 DNA reads TGTGCCAGTAGTAGCACGCGGGGTGTCGATGAGCAGTTCTTC. Translated, it gives CASSSTRGVDEQFF.

The V call is TRBV7-2, the J call TRBJ1-5, with a possible D match to TRBD1 (6 bases). Trimming took 1 base from V and 0 from J, leaving 19 bases between them. Germline V gene sequence: CDR1 SGHTA, CDR2 FQGNSA. This CDR3 is 19 amino acids long. In nucleotides, the CDR3 is TGTGCCAGCAGCTTAGTTGGTCAGGGGCTCCCAAATAGCAATCAGCCCCAGCATTTT. This sequence encodes CASSLVGQGLPNSNQPQHF.

This chain links TRBV6-1 with TRBJ2-7; 8 nucleotides align to TRBD2. The V gene end was trimmed by 0 bases and the J gene end by 2 bases; junction bases not matched to a gene: 6. This CDR3 has 16 residues. From germline, CDR1 is MNHNS and CDR2 SASEGT. CDR3 DNA: TGTGCCAGCAGTGAAGCCGGGAGGGATTCGGCCTACGAGCAGTACTTC. This codes for CASSEAGRDSAYEQYF.

The chain is built from TRBV5-6 and TRBJ1-1; D gene unclear. Deletions cut 2 bases from V and 1 base from J, with 3 bases between. The germline V gene has CDR1 SGHDT and CDR2 YYEEEE. The CDR3 spans 12 residues. CDR3 nucleotides: TGTGCCAGCAGCTTCTCGAACACTGAAGCTTTCTTT. As protein: CASSFSNTEAFF.

This chain links TRBV2 with TRBJ2-1; 16 bases map to TRBD2. CDR1 and CDR2 (germline): SNHLY, FYNNEI. V lost 6 bases to trimming and J lost 9 bases; unmatched junction nucleotides: 11. The CDR3 runs to 17 residues. CDR3 region: CASSMGLAGGAWGEQFF. The CDR3 DNA reads TGTGCCAGCAGCATGGGACTAGCGGGGGGGGCCTGGGGTGAGCAGTTCTTC.

The CDR3 loop is CASSLTPGIPQHF. The CDR3 DNA is TGTGCCAGCAGCTTAACGCCCGGGATCCCCCAGCATTTT. This chain connects TRBV7-2 to TRBJ1-5; D is unresolved. The CDR3 length is 13 residues. Germline V gene data show CDR1 as SGHTA and CDR2 as FQGNSA. Trimming removed 2 bases at V and 10 bases at J, with 12 bases between.

The V and J genes are TRBV9 and TRBJ2-3, with D possibly TRBD2 on 7 matching bases. Germline CDR1 is SGDLS and CDR2 is YYNGEE. This CDR3 contains 16 residues. Trimming took off 5 bases at V and 1 base at J, with 17 bases between the two ends. CDR3: CASSEGLGGGTDTQYF. CDR3 DNA sequence: TGTGCCAGCAGTGAAGGTTTAGGGGGGGGCACAGATACGCAGTATTTT.

V and J are TRBV4-3 and TRBJ1-6, with D unresolved. CDR1 LGHNA and CDR2 YSLEER come from the germline V gene. The CDR3 covers 15 residues. The ends were cut back, 0 bases at V and 10 bases at J, with 13 bases in the middle. The CDR3 spells CASSQDWADGSPLHF. Here the CDR3 DNA reads TGCGCCAGCAGCCAAGATTGGGCAGATGGGTCACCCCTCCACTTT.

The chain combines TRBV6-6 with TRBJ2-4; tentatively, D is TRBD2 (5 bases). Trimming shortened V by 6 bases and J by 4 bases, and 13 bases separated the two germline ends. The V gene's germline CDR1 is MNHNY and CDR2 SVGAGI (reference sequence). CDR3 length: 14 residues. Here the CDR3 reads CASSTGSLKNIQYF. In DNA form, the CDR3 reads TGTGCCAGCAGCACGGGGTCATTGAAAAACATTCAGTACTTC.

The rearrangement uses TRBV19 and TRBJ1-5, with D maybe TRBD1 (5 bases). Germline loops: CDR1 LNHDA, CDR2 SQIVND (reference sequence). This CDR3 spans 15 amino acids. V shed 1 base and J shed 3 bases, with 10 bases lying between them. CDR3 nucleotides: TGTGCCAGTAGTATAGGACAGCGAGACAATCAGCCCCAGCATTTT. This sequence encodes CASSIGQRDNQPQHF.

The rearrangement links TRBV6-5 to TRBJ1-2; 10 bases fit TRBD1. CDR1 is MNHEY, CDR2 SVGAGI, per germline. There are 14 residues in the CDR3. The ends lost 2 bases at V and 5 bases at J; junction bases unmatched: 2. CDR3 DNA: TGTGCCAGCAGTTACGACAGGGGGCCATATGGCTACACCTTC. Residues: CASSYDRGPYGYTF.

This chain links TRBV5-4 with TRBJ1-2, with TRBD1 matching over 7 bases. The CDR3 has 15 residues. CDR1 and CDR2 (germline): SGHNT, YYREEE (reference sequence). The trim removed 7 bases at V and 0 bases at J, leaving 9 bases unmatched. CDR3 residues: CASGSGGGSNYGYTF. The CDR3 nucleotides read TGTGCCAGCGGTTCCGGAGGGGGCTCTAACTATGGCTACACCTTC.

In this sample, this clone turned up once. The genes are TRBV14 and TRBJ2-1, with 9 bases fitting TRBD2. V shed 4 bases and J 4 bases; nucleotides not matched to a gene: 5. Germline CDR1 SGHDN, CDR2 FVKESK. The CDR3 length is 15 residues. The CDR3 loop is CASSPLAGVYNEQFF. CDR3 nucleotides: TGTGCCAGCAGCCCCTTAGCGGGGGTTTACAATGAGCAGTTCTTC.

The rearrangement links TRBV19 to TRBJ1-2; TRBD1 matches at 8 bases. In germline, CDR1 is LNHDA, CDR2 SQIVND (reference sequence). The V segment lost 7 bases and the J segment 0 bases; nucleotides outside the gene matches: 16. The CDR3 has 18 amino acids. The chain's CDR3 is CASKAPDRAPQPNYGYTF. The CDR3 DNA follows: TGTGCCAGTAAAGCCCCGGACAGGGCCCCACAGCCTAACTATGGCTACACCTTC.

The gene calls are TRBV28 and TRBJ1-2; possible D gene TRBD1, 5 bases. V lost 3 bases and J lost 7, with 9 bases in between. CDR3 length: 12 amino acids. The V gene's germline CDR1 is MDHEN and CDR2 SYDVKM. CDR3 in amino acids: CASSLQGGGYTF. CDR3 in DNA: TGTGCCAGCAGTTTGCAGGGAGGTGGCTACACCTTC.

The chain combines TRBV7-2 with TRBJ2-5; 8 nucleotides agree with TRBD2. Losses at the gene ends were 6 bases for V and 5 bases for J; bases not matched to a gene: 14. The CDR3 totals 16 residues. Germline V lookup: CDR1 SGHTA, CDR2 FQGNSA. The CDR3 sequence: CASSFLGGAVEETQYF. For the CDR3, the DNA is TGTGCCAGCAGTTTTCTCGGGGGGGCCGTTGAGGAGACCCAGTACTTC.

The V and J genes are TRBV5-4 and TRBJ2-3, with 11 nucleotides matching TRBD2. With 4 bases clipped from V and 0 bases from J, the junction kept 7 bases outside the gene matches. Germline V lookup: CDR1 SGHNT, CDR2 YYREEE (reference sequence). The CDR3 is made up of 17 amino acids. The CDR3 nucleotides read TGTGCCAGCAGCCTTGACTTAGCGGGGGGGAGCACAGATACGCAGTATTTT. This encodes CASSLDLAGGSTDTQYF.

The sample holds a few counts of this clone. V is TRBV27 and J is TRBJ2-2, with TRBD2 matching 9 bases. V dropped 6 bases and J dropped 1; count of bases not matched to a gene: 6. There are 16 residues in the CDR3. Germline V gives CDR1 MNHEY, CDR2 SMNVEV (reference sequence). The CDR3 region is CASRGLAGRNTGELFF. The CDR3 DNA reads TGTGCCAGCAGGGGCCTAGCGGGGAGGAACACCGGGGAGCTGTTTTTT.

This sequence joins TRBV6-5 and TRBJ1-5; possible D gene TRBD1, 6 bases. CDR3 length equals 16 residues. V shed 0 bases and J shed 7 bases, with 16 bases lying between them. Germline CDR1 reads MNHEY; CDR2 reads SVGAGI. The CDR3 DNA sequence: TGTGCCAGCAGTTACTCGAGCCCAGGGACACGGCAGCCCCAGCATTTT. It yields the protein CASSYSSPGTRQPQHF.